This T cell receptor beta chain was profiled in a study of T cell changes during pregnancy in multiple sclerosis. The CDR3 contains 16 residues. Losses at the gene ends were 4 bases for V and 5 bases for J; bases not matched to a gene: 5. CDR1 is LGHNA, CDR2 YNFKEQ, per germline. Repertoires were generated with immunoSEQ multiplex PCR, while TCRdb's copy carries only in-frame clones and drops some. The sample lists some 36,000 clones, roughly 91% occurring once. The rearrangement joins TRBV4-2 to TRBJ2-2, with 12 bases lining up with TRBD2. This clonotype was sampled from a female donor in good health, enrolled as a control in a pregnancy study. This specimen consisted of peripheral blood, obtained in the second trimester of pregnancy. The CDR3 DNA reads TGTGCCAGCAGCCTAGGACTAGCGGGGAGGACCGGGGAGCTGTTTTTT. Protein product: CASSLGLAGRTGELFF.